This T cell receptor (beta chain) was sequenced for a study of cytomegalovirus exposure and HLA in healthy donors. Study-wide background: The approximately 120 validation repertoires used the same platform as the 650 to 850 first-cohort repertoires, a later analysis reported.

The CDR3 is 13 amino acids. J gave up 10 bases and V 4 bases, and 5 bases lay outside the gene matches. Germline assignment: CDR1 SNHLY and CDR2 FYNNEI. Findings and limits, study-wide: Testing in vitro showed a few CMV-associated chains specific for CMV antigens. The authors enumerated around 150 TCR beta chains as linked to cytomegalovirus.

For this clone: The antigen remains unidentified.

Clones were read by immunoSEQ multiplex PCR, and TCRdb kept only the in-frame ones, dropping some. The repertoire holds 100,000 to 150,000 clones, with 75% to 90% as singletons. This TCR derives from a woman younger than 35 in good health and CMV-seronegative. Sequencing used PBMCs. V and J are TRBV2 and TRBJ2-1; 9 bases fit TRBD1. This CDR3 reads CASSGDRVQEQFF. DNA for the CDR3: TGTGCCAGCAGTGGGGACAGGGTTCAGGAGCAGTTCTTC.